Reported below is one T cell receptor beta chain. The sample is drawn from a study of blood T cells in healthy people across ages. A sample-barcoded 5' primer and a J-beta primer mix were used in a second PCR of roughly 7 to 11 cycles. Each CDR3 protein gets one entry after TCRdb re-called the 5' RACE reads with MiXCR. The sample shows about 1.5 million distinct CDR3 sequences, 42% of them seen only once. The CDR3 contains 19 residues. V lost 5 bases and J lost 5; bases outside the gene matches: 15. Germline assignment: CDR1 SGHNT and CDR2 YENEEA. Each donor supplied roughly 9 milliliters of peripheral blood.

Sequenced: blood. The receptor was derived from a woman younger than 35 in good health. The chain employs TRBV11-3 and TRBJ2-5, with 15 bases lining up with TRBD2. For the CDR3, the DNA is TGTGCCAGCAGCATAAAGCCCGGACTAGCGGGGGGGCCTAGGGAGACCCAGTACTTC. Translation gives CASSIKPGLAGGPRETQYF.